This TCR beta chain was captured by sequencing in a study of immune evolution from preneoplasia to lung adenocarcinoma. Trimming cost V 6 bases and J 5 bases, with 11 bases left between them. The CDR3 is 13 residues long. The germline V gene has CDR1 MNHEY and CDR2 SMNVEV (reference sequence). Method: immunoSEQ multiplex PCR; TCRdb's copy keeps in-frame clones and lacks some. The sample has about 26,000 clones; 65% to 75% are singletons. The chain recombines TRBV27 with TRBJ1-5; D perhaps matches TRBD1 (6 bases). The sample was FFPE invasive lung adenocarcinoma tissue. This receptor was taken from a person between 55 and 70 years old with invasive lung adenocarcinoma. Some clones in this sample may be carry-over from other donors' samples. The CDR3 DNA follows: TGTGCCAGCAGCCACAAGGGGGATCAGCCCCAGCATTTT. It translates to CASSHKGDQPQHF.